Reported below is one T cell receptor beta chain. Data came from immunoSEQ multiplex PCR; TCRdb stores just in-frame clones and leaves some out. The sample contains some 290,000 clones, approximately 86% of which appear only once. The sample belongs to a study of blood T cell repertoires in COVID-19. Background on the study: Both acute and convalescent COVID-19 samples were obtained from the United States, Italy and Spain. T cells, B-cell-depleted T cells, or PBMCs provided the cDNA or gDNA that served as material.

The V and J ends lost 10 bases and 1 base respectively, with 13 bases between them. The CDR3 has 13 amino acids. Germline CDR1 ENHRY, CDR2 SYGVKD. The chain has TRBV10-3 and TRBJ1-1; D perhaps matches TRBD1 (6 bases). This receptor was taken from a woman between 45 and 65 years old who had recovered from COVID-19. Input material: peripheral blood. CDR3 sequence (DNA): TGTGCCAACGCACGAGGGGGGAACACTGAAGCTTTCTTT. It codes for CANARGGNTEAFF.